The 19 T cell receptor beta chains below come from one sample, sequenced in a study of blood T cell repertoires in COVID-19. Assay: immunoSEQ multiplex PCR; the TCRdb copy retains only in-frame clones and omits some. The sample has 65,000 to 95,000 clones; about 91% are singletons. The specimen sequenced was peripheral blood. The source is a man of 80 years or more with acute or convalescent COVID-19.

The rearrangement joins TRBV5-1 to TRBJ1-5, with D perhaps matching TRBD1 (6 bases). The CDR3 sequence is 15 residues long. The germline V gene encodes CDR1 SGHRS and CDR2 YFSETQ. V lost 0 bases and J 3 bases, leaving 10 bases between the germline ends. In DNA, the CDR3 is TGCGCCAGCAGCTTGGCAGGGGTGTCCAATCAGCCCCAGCATTTT. Translated, it gives CASSLAGVSNQPQHF.

The gene calls are TRBV2 and TRBJ1-2, with 8 bases that match TRBD1. The trim removed 7 bases at V and 3 bases at J, leaving 4 bases unmatched. The CDR3 extends over 13 amino acids. Germline V gives CDR1 SNHLY, CDR2 FYNNEI. Written as DNA, the CDR3 is TGTGCCAGCAATCCACAGGGGGACTATGGCTACACCTTC. Amino acids: CASNPQGDYGYTF.

The chain combines TRBV24-1 with TRBJ2-2; possible D gene TRBD1, 6 bases. Germline V lookup: CDR1 KGHDR, CDR2 SFDVKD. This CDR3 spans 18 amino acids. The V end was cut by 3 bases, the J end by 2 bases, with 18 bases between. The CDR3 coding sequence is TGTGCCACCAGTGATGCTAGAACCGGGACACTTAACACCGGGGAGCTGTTTTTT. Its translation: CATSDARTGTLNTGELFF.

This clone came up once. The CDR3 DNA follows: TGTGCCAGCAGTTTAAACCGGTTTAATGGCTACACCTTC. Translation gives CASSLNRFNGYTF. This chain links TRBV12-3 or TRBV12-4 with TRBJ1-2, with D uncertain. Trimming removed 2 bases from V and 6 bases from J, with 10 bases in between. CDR3 length: 13 residues.

The chain uses TRBV2 and TRBJ1-1; D may be TRBD1 (6 bases). The germline CDR1 and CDR2 sequences are SNHLY and FYNNEI. CDR3 length equals 13 residues. Trimming removed 6 bases from V and 3 bases from J, with 11 bases in between. The DNA of the CDR3 is TGTGCCAGCAGATACGGACAGTACACTGAAGCTTTCTTT. It specifies CASRYGQYTEAFF.

This clone has only one observation. V gene TRBV5-5 combines with J gene TRBJ1-1; 9 nucleotides align to TRBD1. The germline gives CDR1 SGHKS, CDR2 YYEKEE (reference sequence). The length of the CDR3 is 15 residues. V shed 4 bases and J 4 bases; nucleotides not matched to a gene: 8. As DNA, the CDR3 is TGTGCCAGCAGCCTTGAAGGACAGGGGTTCACTGAAGCTTTCTTT. It encodes CASSLEGQGFTEAFF.

V is TRBV7-2 and J is TRBJ2-7; TRBD2 agrees at 13 bases. Germline trimming cut 6 bases from V and 5 bases from J; bases unmatched to any gene: 10. Germline values: CDR1 SGHTA, CDR2 FQGNSA. The CDR3 runs to 16 residues. The CDR3 DNA sequence: TGTGCCAGCAGTCACCCAGGACTAGCGGGAGTAAACGAGCAGTACTTC. This gives the protein CASSHPGLAGVNEQYF.

This chain's CDR3 is CARQTGGTEAFF. Here the CDR3 DNA reads TGTGCCAGACAAACAGGGGGAACTGAAGCTTTCTTT. The chain couples TRBV2 to TRBJ1-1; 8 bases agree with TRBD1. Germline CDR1 reads SNHLY; CDR2 reads FYNNEI. This CDR3 is 12 amino acids long. Germline trimming cut 9 bases from V and 5 bases from J; bases unmatched to any gene: 5.

J is TRBJ2-7 and V is TRBV28; D unresolved. CDR3 size: 15 residues. The germline V and J ends were trimmed by 1 base and 7 bases, with 17 bases remaining between them. CDR1 and CDR2 from the germline V gene are MDHEN and SYDVKM. CDR3 bases: TGTGCCAGCAGTTTATACGGCGGTCCCCCGAGTGAGCAGTACTTC. It yields the protein CASSLYGGPPSEQYF.

The chain links TRBV5-4 to TRBJ2-3; a possible D gene is TRBD2 (6 bases). The CDR3 runs 13 residues. Trimming removed 3 bases at V and 6 bases at J, with 11 bases between. In germline, CDR1 is SGHNT, CDR2 YYREEE (reference sequence). Here the CDR3 DNA reads TGTGCCAGCAGCTCACGCGGGGCGGATACGCAGTATTTT. It yields the protein CASSSRGADTQYF.

The rearrangement uses TRBV6-2 or TRBV6-3 and TRBJ2-7; the match to TRBD2 covers 8 bases. With V trimmed by 4 bases and J by 1 base, 18 bases remained unmatched. This CDR3 is 19 amino acids long. Germline V gene lookup returns CDR1 MNHEY and CDR2 SVGEGT. This chain's CDR3 is CASSWEVQTAGGSSYEQYF. The CDR3 region has the DNA TGTGCCAGCAGTTGGGAGGTCCAGACGGCGGGGGGAAGTTCCTACGAGCAGTACTTC.

The rearrangement uses TRBV5-1 and TRBJ2-7, with 11 bases matching TRBD1. The germline CDR1 and CDR2 sequences are SGHRS and YFSETQ. V lost 4 bases and J lost 4; bases outside the gene matches: 7. The CDR3 consists of 15 residues. The chain's CDR3 is CASSPRTGGGYEQYF. In DNA form, the CDR3 reads TGCGCCAGCAGCCCGCGGACAGGGGGCGGATACGAGCAGTACTTC.

The chain employs TRBV20-1 and TRBJ1-1; 9 nucleotides match TRBD1. The CDR3 consists of 14 residues. The V gene's germline CDR1 is DFQATT and CDR2 SNEGSKA (reference sequence). Losses at the gene ends were 3 bases for V and 5 bases for J; bases not matched to a gene: 7. This CDR3 is CSASKVGQGTEAFF. CDR3 nucleotides: TGCAGTGCTAGTAAAGTCGGACAGGGGACTGAAGCTTTCTTT.

V and J are TRBV5-1 and TRBJ2-5; TRBD1 is a possible D gene (5 bases). Germline V gene sequence: CDR1 SGHRS, CDR2 YFSETQ. With 5 bases removed from V and 9 bases from J, the gap between germline ends came to 23 bases. The CDR3 has 15 residues. CDR3 DNA: TGCGCCAGCAGTCTCTTAGACAGTCGATTTAAGGCCCAGTACTTC. Translating it yields CASSLLDSRFKAQYF.

The rearrangement uses TRBV4-1 and TRBJ2-5, with D hard to call. The CDR3 totals 13 residues. V was cut by 4 bases and J by 5 bases, with 11 bases left in between. Looked up from germline, CDR1 is MGHRA and CDR2 is YSYEKL. Here the CDR3 DNA reads TGCGCCAGCAGCCCGGTAGTATTTGAGACCCAGTACTTC. Protein product: CASSPVVFETQYF.

This rearrangement joins TRBV29-1 to TRBJ1-1; tentatively, D is TRBD1 (6 bases). V was clipped by 3 bases and J by 1 base, with 9 bases between them. The CDR3 has 13 amino acids. Per germline, CDR1 SQVTM and CDR2 ANQGSEA. CDR3 region: CSVDGQKNTEAFF. The DNA for the CDR3 is TGCAGCGTTGACGGACAGAAGAACACTGAAGCTTTCTTT.

The rearrangement joins TRBV2 to TRBJ2-5; a weak D match, TRBD2 (6 bases). With 7 bases removed from V and 4 bases from J, the gap between germline ends came to 16 bases. CDR1 and CDR2 (germline): SNHLY, FYNNEI. CDR3 size: 14 residues. The CDR3 loop reads CASIRLGAGETQYF. CDR3 nucleotide sequence: TGTGCCAGCATAAGACTAGGGGCCGGAGAGACCCAGTACTTC.

This clone was seen just once. The chain joins TRBV11-3 to TRBJ2-1; TRBD1 might be the D (6 bases). From germline, CDR1 is SGHNT and CDR2 YENEEA. The V end lost 4 bases, the J end lost 3 bases, and 16 bases lay between the germline ends. The CDR3 has 16 amino acids. The CDR3 reads CASSSTSRTVYNEQFF. The CDR3 DNA reads as TGTGCCAGCAGCTCGACGTCCCGGACAGTCTACAATGAGCAGTTCTTC.

This chain links TRBV19 with TRBJ1-1; D call uncertain. V was clipped by 8 bases and J by 1 base, with 11 bases between them. The CDR3 extends over 13 amino acids. Germline V gene sequence: CDR1 LNHDA, CDR2 SQIVND (reference sequence). The CDR3 loop is CASRGQANTEAFF. CDR3 in DNA: TGTGCCAGTCGAGGGCAGGCGAACACTGAAGCTTTCTTT.